The rows below give T cell receptor beta chains drawn from one sample of a study of T cell responses to AZD1222 COVID-19 vaccine. TCRdb keeps only in-frame clones here, not all; method: immunoSEQ multiplex PCR. Altogether fewer than 200,000 clones are present, roughly 92% being singletons, with the ten largest covering over 1.5%. This specimen consisted of peripheral blood, obtained on day 0 of AZD1222 vaccination. The receptor set was obtained from an adult in good health. The CDR3 runs from the conserved cysteine through the conserved F or W. The D gene is left open where the match is weak. The size of a clone is reported for some rows only, either as once, few or many, or as a class for expanded clones.

TRBD1,NA,TRBJ1-5,TRBV7-9,TGTGCCAGCAGCTTATATGGGGTGGGACAGAATAATCAGCCCCAGCATTTT,CASSLYGVGQNNQPQHF
NA,NA,TRBJ1-6,TRBV30,TGTGCCTGGAGCCAGGACTCCTATAATTCACCCCTCCACTTT,CAWSQDSYNSPLHF
NA,NA,TRBJ2-1,TRBV2,TGTGCCAGCAACCCAGGGGAGGGCTCCTACAATGAGCAGTTCTTC,CASNPGEGSYNEQFF
NA,NA,TRBJ1-6,TRBV6-5,TGTGCCAGCAGTTACTCGCAGGGGCTTTCACCCCTCCACTTT,CASSYSQGLSPLHF
NA,NA,TRBJ1-2,TRBV6-6,TGTGCCAGCAGTCCCTCCACCCCCCGGCGGAAACCTAACTATGGCTACACCTTC,CASSPSTPRRKPNYGYTF
NA,NA,TRBJ1-1,TRBV29-1,TGCAGCGGAGAGGGACAGAACACTGAAGCTTTCTTT,CSGEGQNTEAFF
NA,NA,TRBJ1-4,TRBV12-5,TGTGCTAGTGGTCCACCGGGTTTGGGGAAACTGTTTTTT,CASGPPGLGKLFF
NA,NA,TRBJ2-7,TRBV11-1,TGTGCCAGCAGCTACTCAAGGTACGAGCAGTACTTC,CASSYSRYEQYF
NA,NA,TRBJ1-5,TRBV6-5,TGTGCCAGCAGTTACGGAGGGCCGGGCCAGCCCCAGCATTTT,CASSYGGPGQPQHF
NA,NA,TRBJ2-3,TRBV25-1,TGTGCCAGCAGTGATCCGAGGTCCCGGGGAGATACGCAGTATTTT,CASSDPRSRGDTQYF
TRBD1,NA,TRBJ1-2,TRBV19,TGTGCCAGTACCGGGACAGGGTTTGGCTATGGCTACACCTTC,CASTGTGFGYGYTF
NA,NA,TRBJ2-3,TRBV4-1,TGCGCCAGCAGCCAAGATCTGAAACGCACAGATACGCAGTATTTT,CASSQDLKRTDTQYF
TRBD1,NA,TRBJ1-2,TRBV9,TGTGCCAGCAGCGTTGGCTCAGGGGGCAGCTATGGCTACACCTTC,CASSVGSGGSYGYTF
NA,NA,TRBJ1-2,TRBV4-1,TGCGCCAGCAGCCAAGATCGGCTAGGAGGAGATGGCTACACCTTC,CASSQDRLGGDGYTF
NA,once,TRBJ1-1,TRBV20-1,TGCAGTGCTAGTCCGTGGGGGTTGAACACTGAAGCTTTCTTT,CSASPWGLNTEAFF
NA,NA,TRBJ2-5,TRBV4-1,TGCGCCAGCAGCCAAGGAGGCGGGGGCCACCAAGAGACCCAGTACTTC,CASSQGGGGHQETQYF
NA,NA,TRBJ1-3,TRBV3-1/TRBV3-2,TGTGCCAGCAGCCGGACGCACGGGGGAAACACCATATATTTT,CASSRTHGGNTIYF
NA,few,TRBJ2-7,TRBV19,TGTGCCAGTAGTAGAGGGACCTACGAGCAGTACTTC,CASSRGTYEQYF
NA,NA,TRBJ1-1,TRBV6-1,TGTGCCAGCAGTGAAGAGAGGGGGTGGGAGGCTTTCTTT,CASSEERGWEAFF
TRBD1,once,TRBJ1-5,TRBV2,TGTGCCAGCAGTGGAAGGGGGCTTCAGCCCCAGCATTTT,CASSGRGLQPQHF
NA,NA,TRBJ2-1,TRBV30,TGTGCCTTCAACAGCCTAAGCTCCTACAATGAGCAGTTCTTC,CAFNSLSSYNEQFF
NA,NA,TRBJ1-1,TRBV14,TGTGCCAGCAGCCCAGGGACCCATAACACTGAAGCTTTCTTT,CASSPGTHNTEAFF
NA,once,TRBJ1-3,TRBV18,TGTGCCAGCTCACCTCAAGGTCCGGGAAACACCATATATTTT,CASSPQGPGNTIYF
TRBD1,NA,TRBJ2-7,TRBV29-1,TGCAGCGTTAGAGGGGGCCTTCTGACCTACGAGCAGTACTTC,CSVRGGLLTYEQYF
NA,NA,TRBJ2-7,TRBV7-2,TGTGCCAGCAGCTTAATGGGCGCCACCGGCTCCTACGAGCAGTACTTC,CASSLMGATGSYEQYF
NA,once,TRBJ1-2,TRBV18,TGTGCCAGCTCACCACAGAAGGGAATCGGCACCTATGGCTACACCTTC,CASSPQKGIGTYGYTF
TRBD1,NA,TRBJ1-2,TRBV9,TGTGCCAGCAGCTTATCCGGGACAGGGGGATTAGCCTATGGCTACACCTTC,CASSLSGTGGLAYGYTF
NA,once,TRBJ1-2,TRBV7-6,TGTGCCAGCAGCCGAACGGAGGGGAGGGATGGCTACACCTTC,CASSRTEGRDGYTF
NA,NA,TRBJ2-1,TRBV11-3,TGTGCCAGCAGCTTAGGGACTATAGAGAACAATGAGCAGTTCTTC,CASSLGTIENNEQFF
NA,NA,TRBJ2-3,TRBV4-1,TGCGCCAGCAGCCAAGGTCCTACAGGGCCCAAAGCAGATACGCAGTATTTT,CASSQGPTGPKADTQYF
TRBD1,NA,TRBJ2-7,TRBV5-1,TGCGCCAGCAGTGGGACAGGGGTCTTCGAGCAGTACTTC,CASSGTGVFEQYF
TRBD2,NA,TRBJ2-1,TRBV12-3/TRBV12-4,TGTGCCAGCAGTTTGCGAGCGGGGTATGAGCAGTTCTTC,CASSLRAGYEQFF
TRBD1,NA,TRBJ1-4,TRBV12-5,TGTGCTAGTGCTCCGGACAGGCGGAGTGAAAAACTGTTTTTT,CASAPDRRSEKLFF
NA,once,TRBJ2-2,TRBV5-4,TGTGCCAGCAGCTTGGGGCCAGCGGCGAACACCGGGGAGCTGTTTTTT,CASSLGPAANTGELFF
TRBD1,NA,TRBJ1-5,TRBV6-1,TGTGCCAGCAGTGGTCCGGGACAGGGGGCGAATCAGCCCCAGCATTTT,CASSGPGQGANQPQHF
NA,NA,TRBJ1-2,TRBV6-5,TGTGCCAGCAGTTACTCTCGTTCGGGGACGAGAGGCTACACCTTC,CASSYSRSGTRGYTF
TRBD1,NA,TRBJ2-2,TRBV16,TGTGCCAGCAGCCAATGGACAGGGAACACCGGGGAGCTGTTTTTT,CASSQWTGNTGELFF
TRBD1,NA,TRBJ2-5,TRBV29-1,TGCAGCACCGGACAGGGGGCTAGAGAGACCCAGTACTTC,CSTGQGARETQYF
NA,NA,TRBJ1-2,TRBV7-6,TGTGCCAGCAGCTTAGCGCGGTCACGGAGGGGCTATGGCTACACCTTC,CASSLARSRRGYGYTF
TRBD1,NA,TRBJ1-1,TRBV11-2,TGTGCCAGCAGCCCGCTAGGGACAGATGTGAACACTGAAGCTTTCTTT,CASSPLGTDVNTEAFF
NA,NA,TRBJ1-2,TRBV19,TGTGCCAGTAGTCCATCCGGGGGCTTTAACTATGGCTACACCTTC,CASSPSGGFNYGYTF
NA,NA,TRBJ2-5,TRBV5-1,TGCGCCAGCAGCTTGGGACCGAGGGGGAGAGAGACCCAGTACTTC,CASSLGPRGRETQYF
NA,NA,TRBJ2-6,TRBV2,TGTGCCAGCAGTAAGGGCGGATCTCTGGGGGCCAACGTCCTGACTTTC,CASSKGGSLGANVLTF
NA,NA,TRBJ2-6,TRBV4-1,TGCGCCAGCAGCCAACAACTTACAGGGACTGGGGCCAACGTCCTGACTTTC,CASSQQLTGTGANVLTF
NA,NA,TRBJ1-5,TRBV27,TGTGCCAGCAGTATTGGCAATCAGCCCCAGCATTTT,CASSIGNQPQHF
TRBD1,NA,TRBJ1-1,TRBV7-9,TGTGCCAGCAGCTTGACAGGGGGGTTTTTCACTGAAGCTTTCTTT,CASSLTGGFFTEAFF
TRBD2,NA,TRBJ2-1,TRBV12-5,TGTGCTAGTGCTTTAGCGGGCTCCTACAATGAGCAGTTCTTC,CASALAGSYNEQFF
TRBD1,NA,TRBJ2-7,TRBV27,TGTGCCAGCAGCCGGACAGGGCACTCGGCCTACGAGCAGTACTTC,CASSRTGHSAYEQYF
NA,once,TRBJ2-1,TRBV6-5,TGTGCCAGCAGTGACTCCCCCTTCGGTGAGCAGTTCTTC,CASSDSPFGEQFF
TRBD1,NA,TRBJ1-6,TRBV11-2,TGTGCCAGCAGCTTATGGGGACAGGGGGGAAATAATTCACCCCTCCACTTT,CASSLWGQGGNNSPLHF
NA,medium-sized,TRBJ2-2,TRBV7-9,TGTGCCAGCAGCCCGAAGGATCGGGACCACGACACCGGGGAGCTGTTTTTT,CASSPKDRDHDTGELFF
NA,NA,TRBJ2-3,TRBV19,TGTGCCAGTTCCCTGAGGCGCACAGATACGCAGTATTTT,CASSLRRTDTQYF
TRBD2,few,TRBJ2-3,TRBV28,TGTGCCAGCAGTTCCCTAGCGGGGGGGCGCACAGATACGCAGTATTTT,CASSSLAGGRTDTQYF
NA,NA,TRBJ1-2,TRBV5-4,TGTGCCAGCAGCTTTGCAGGGCTAAACTATGGCTACACCTTC,CASSFAGLNYGYTF
NA,NA,TRBJ1-2,TRBV18,TGTGCCAGCTCACCAGAGGGGAAGGCCTATGGCTACACCTTC,CASSPEGKAYGYTF
NA,NA,TRBJ1-5,TRBV6-2/TRBV6-3,TGTGCCAGCAGCCGCTCCAGGGTTTCGGGCAATCAGCCCCAGCATTTT,CASSRSRVSGNQPQHF